The clone carrying this TCR beta chain has a count of ten or more. The record originates from a study of metastatic and nonmetastatic thyroid tumors. Study information: Samples came from malignant and benign thyroid patients, and repertoires were compared across blood and tumor or nodule tissue.

From the PCR reads, TCRdb re-called clones with MiXCR. The table includes around 41,000 clones, around 2.9% detected once. The CDR3 consists of 19 residues. Trimming at V came to 3 bases and at J to 2 bases, leaving 12 bases not matched to a gene. CDR1 is SGHNT and CDR2 is YYREEE in the germline V gene (reference sequence). Patients were all untreated before their thyroid surgery. The genes are TRBV5-4 and TRBJ2-1; 12 positions agree with TRBD2. The receptor was isolated from a female donor with papillary thyroid cancer or a benign thyroid nodule (not recorded which). Some clones in this sample may be carry-over from other donors' samples. The sample comprised blood. The chain's CDR3 is CASSSPVLAGGGAYNEQFF. DNA of the CDR3: TGTGCCAGCAGCTCCCCAGTACTAGCGGGAGGCGGGGCCTACAATGAGCAGTTCTTC.